This T cell receptor beta chain originates from a study of somatic mutations in cytotoxic T cells in rheumatoid arthritis. Study as a whole: The researchers flow-sorted some T-cell populations stained with V beta antibodies and got nearly 100% purity, and these included V beta1+ cells sequenced for TCRB. Study results and caveats: Among patients with rheumatoid arthritis, but not healthy controls, CD8+ clonality increased with age.

V was shortened by 1 base and J by 2 bases, with 13 bases between the two germline ends. The CDR3 is made up of 15 amino acids. Germline loops: CDR1 SGHNT, CDR2 YYREEE (reference sequence). Turning to this clone: Its target is unknown.

Repertoires were generated with immunoSEQ multiplex PCR, while TCRdb's copy carries only in-frame clones and drops some. The sample holds around 15,000 clones; approximately 84% are singletons and the top ten take approximately 19%. This chain links TRBV5-4 with TRBJ2-7; D is possibly TRBD2 (6 bases). Sequenced input: CD8+ T cells sorted from blood. This clonotype was sampled from an adult with rheumatoid arthritis. The CDR3 here is CASSLRRESTYEQYF. CDR3 bases: TGTGCCAGCAGCTTGCGGCGGGAATCTACCTACGAGCAGTACTTC. Complete variable domain (other parts from reference TRBV5-4 and TRBJ2-7): ETGVTQSPTHLIKTRGQQVTLRCSSQSGHNTVSWYQQALGQGPQFIFQYYREEENGRGNFPPRFSGLQFPNYSSELNVNALELDDSALYLCASSLRRESTYEQYFGPGTRLTVT.